These T cell receptor beta chains were read from a single sample in a study of T cells in Graves' hyperthyroidism and ophthalmopathy. TCRdb processed the multiplex PCR reads anew with MiXCR; each CDR3 protein has one entry. The repertoire consists of around 800,000 distinct CDR3 sequences, with over 35% occurring once and the leading ten covering approximately 10%. Material for sequencing was blood. These receptor sequences come from a man between 18 and 29 years old with Graves' hyperthyroidism. The CDR3 runs from the conserved cysteine through the conserved F or W. A D gene is named only where the DNA matches it firmly. Rows give clone size only sometimes, using once, few, many, or a class for an expanded clone.

cdr3_length: 13; clone_size: many; j_call: TRBJ1-1; d_call: NA; v_call: TRBV7-9; cdr3_nt: TGTGCCAGCCGTGCAGGGGAGAACACTGAAGCTTTCTTT; cdr3_aa: CASRAGENTEAFF
cdr3_length: 11; clone_size: NA; j_call: TRBJ2-7; d_call: TRBD1; v_call: TRBV10-3; cdr3_nt: TGTGCCATTGGACAGGGCTACGAGCAGTACTTC; cdr3_aa: CAIGQGYEQYF
cdr3_length: 16; clone_size: NA; j_call: TRBJ1-6; d_call: NA; v_call: TRBV5-4; cdr3_nt: TGTGCCAGCAGATTTGGACCGGGGGAGCTGGGCTCACCCCTCCACTTT; cdr3_aa: CASRFGPGELGSPLHF
cdr3_length: 12; clone_size: many; j_call: TRBJ2-7; d_call: NA; v_call: TRBV7-2; cdr3_nt: TGTGCCAGCAGCTTTTCCGGAGGGGAGCAGTACTTC; cdr3_aa: CASSFSGGEQYF
cdr3_length: 15; clone_size: few; j_call: TRBJ1-5; d_call: NA; v_call: TRBV12-3/TRBV12-4; cdr3_nt: TGTGCCAGCAGGGTTGGGGGGGGCGTAAATCAGCCCCAGCATTTT; cdr3_aa: CASRVGGGVNQPQHF
cdr3_length: 12; clone_size: NA; j_call: TRBJ1-2; d_call: NA; v_call: TRBV29-1; cdr3_nt: TGCAGCGTTGGAGACATGGGAGATGGCTACACCTTC; cdr3_aa: CSVGDMGDGYTF
cdr3_length: 13; clone_size: many; j_call: TRBJ1-1; d_call: NA; v_call: TRBV29-1; cdr3_nt: TGCAGCGTCCTGGACCCTCCTAACACTGAAGCTTTCTTT; cdr3_aa: CSVLDPPNTEAFF
cdr3_length: 16; clone_size: many; j_call: TRBJ1-4; d_call: NA; v_call: TRBV10-3; cdr3_nt: TGTGCCATCAGTGTGGCGGGTGGAGCAACTAATGAAAAACTGTTTTTT; cdr3_aa: CAISVAGGATNEKLFF
cdr3_length: 16; clone_size: NA; j_call: TRBJ2-2; d_call: NA; v_call: TRBV29-1; cdr3_nt: TGCAGCGTTGGAGTCACCGGGGAGCCGAAGTCCGGGGAGCTGTTTTTT; cdr3_aa: CSVGVTGEPKSGELFF
cdr3_length: 15; clone_size: few; j_call: TRBJ1-5; d_call: NA; v_call: TRBV20-1; cdr3_nt: TGCAGTGCTAGAGATACAGGACATAGCAATCAGCCCCAGCATTTT; cdr3_aa: CSARDTGHSNQPQHF
cdr3_length: 13; clone_size: few; j_call: TRBJ1-1; d_call: NA; v_call: TRBV14; cdr3_nt: TGTGCCAGCAGCCAAGGATTCCGGACTGAAGCTTTCTTT; cdr3_aa: CASSQGFRTEAFF
cdr3_length: 12; clone_size: many; j_call: TRBJ1-2; d_call: NA; v_call: TRBV5-1; cdr3_nt: TGCGCCAGCAGCTTTGAGGATTATGGCTACACCTTC; cdr3_aa: CASSFEDYGYTF
cdr3_length: 15; clone_size: NA; j_call: TRBJ1-6; d_call: NA; v_call: TRBV25-1; cdr3_nt: TGTGCCAGCAGCATAACGGGGGACTCCAATTCACCCCTCCACTTT; cdr3_aa: CASSITGDSNSPLHF
cdr3_length: 16; clone_size: few; j_call: TRBJ1-5; d_call: TRBD1; v_call: TRBV10-3; cdr3_nt: TGTGCCAGCAGTGGGATAGGGACAGGTAGCAATCAGCCCCAGCATTTT; cdr3_aa: CASSGIGTGSNQPQHF
cdr3_length: 11; clone_size: NA; j_call: TRBJ2-1; d_call: NA; v_call: TRBV29-1; cdr3_nt: TGCAGCGTCCAACGACCCAATGAGCAGTTCTTC; cdr3_aa: CSVQRPNEQFF
cdr3_length: 15; clone_size: NA; j_call: TRBJ1-1; d_call: NA; v_call: TRBV2; cdr3_nt: TGTGCCAGCAGCGTTGGGGCAGGAGGATCCACTGAAGCTTTCTTT; cdr3_aa: CASSVGAGGSTEAFF
cdr3_length: 15; clone_size: NA; j_call: TRBJ1-3; d_call: TRBD1; v_call: TRBV10-3; cdr3_nt: TGTGCCATCAGAAGGGACAGGGGTGCTGGAAACACCATATATTTT; cdr3_aa: CAIRRDRGAGNTIYF
cdr3_length: 17; clone_size: NA; j_call: TRBJ1-4; d_call: NA; v_call: TRBV19; cdr3_nt: TGTGCCAGTACCCGGGACACCTTCATCTCGGAGGGTGAAAAACTGTTTTTT; cdr3_aa: CASTRDTFISEGEKLFF
cdr3_length: 14; clone_size: once; j_call: TRBJ2-7; d_call: TRBD1; v_call: TRBV12-3/TRBV12-4; cdr3_nt: TGTGCCAGCAGTGCCCTGGGACAGGGCTACGAGCAGTACTTC; cdr3_aa: CASSALGQGYEQYF
cdr3_length: 14; clone_size: few; j_call: TRBJ1-4; d_call: NA; v_call: TRBV11-3; cdr3_nt: TGTGCCAGCAGCCACTACGACAGTCTTGAAAAACTGTTTTTT; cdr3_aa: CASSHYDSLEKLFF
cdr3_length: 11; clone_size: many; j_call: TRBJ1-2; d_call: TRBD1; v_call: TRBV7-9; cdr3_nt: TGTGCCACCGGGACAGACTATGGCTACACCTTC; cdr3_aa: CATGTDYGYTF
cdr3_length: 15; clone_size: NA; j_call: TRBJ1-2; d_call: NA; v_call: TRBV2; cdr3_nt: TGTGCCAGCAGTTTGGGAGCCTCGACAGGCTATGGCTACACCTTC; cdr3_aa: CASSLGASTGYGYTF
cdr3_length: 13; clone_size: few; j_call: TRBJ1-5; d_call: NA; v_call: TRBV20-1; cdr3_nt: TGCAGTGCTAGAGATTCGGGGAACCGGCCCCAGCATTTT; cdr3_aa: CSARDSGNRPQHF
cdr3_length: 15; clone_size: NA; j_call: TRBJ2-7; d_call: NA; v_call: TRBV7-2; cdr3_nt: TGTGCCAGCAGCTTAGCGGGGCAGGCGGCCTACGAGCAGTACTTC; cdr3_aa: CASSLAGQAAYEQYF
cdr3_length: 14; clone_size: many; j_call: TRBJ2-2; d_call: NA; v_call: TRBV2; cdr3_nt: TGTGCCAGCAGTGAAGGTCGGGGCGGCGGGGAGCTGTTTTTT; cdr3_aa: CASSEGRGGGELFF
cdr3_length: 13; clone_size: NA; j_call: TRBJ1-5; d_call: NA; v_call: TRBV11-1; cdr3_nt: TGTGCCAGCGGCCGTGCGGGGAGGGGGCCCCAGCATTTT; cdr3_aa: CASGRAGRGPQHF
cdr3_length: 15; clone_size: NA; j_call: TRBJ1-1; d_call: NA; v_call: TRBV7-8; cdr3_nt: TGTGCCAGCAGCGATCAAGGGAAAGGGGCGTCTGAAGCTTTCTTT; cdr3_aa: CASSDQGKGASEAFF
cdr3_length: 15; clone_size: NA; j_call: TRBJ1-4; d_call: NA; v_call: TRBV6-6; cdr3_nt: TGTGCCAGCAGGACGGTGAGGGCAACTAATGAAAAACTGTTTTTT; cdr3_aa: CASRTVRATNEKLFF
cdr3_length: 14; clone_size: NA; j_call: TRBJ2-7; d_call: NA; v_call: TRBV29-1; cdr3_nt: TGCAGCTCCCTGGACCCTGGAGGATCCTACGAGCAGTACTTC; cdr3_aa: CSSLDPGGSYEQYF
cdr3_length: 12; clone_size: NA; j_call: TRBJ2-7; d_call: NA; v_call: TRBV12-3/TRBV12-4; cdr3_nt: TGTGCCAGCAGTCGTAACATCAACGAGCAGTACTTC; cdr3_aa: CASSRNINEQYF
cdr3_length: 15; clone_size: NA; j_call: TRBJ1-2; d_call: NA; v_call: TRBV10-3; cdr3_nt: TGTGCCATCAGTGAGTCTTTAGGGATCCCGTATGGCTACACCTTC; cdr3_aa: CAISESLGIPYGYTF
cdr3_length: 13; clone_size: many; j_call: TRBJ1-1; d_call: TRBD1; v_call: TRBV29-1; cdr3_nt: TGCAGCACCAAAGACAGGGTAGGAACTGAAGCTTTCTTT; cdr3_aa: CSTKDRVGTEAFF
cdr3_length: 14; clone_size: NA; j_call: TRBJ1-4; d_call: NA; v_call: TRBV9; cdr3_nt: TGTGCCAGCAGCGTAGAGGGGACCGTCGAAAAACTGTTTTTT; cdr3_aa: CASSVEGTVEKLFF
cdr3_length: 18; clone_size: many; j_call: TRBJ2-6; d_call: NA; v_call: TRBV7-3; cdr3_nt: TGTGCCAGCAGCTTACGAGACAGTCGTTTCTCTGGGGCCAACGTCCTGACTTTC; cdr3_aa: CASSLRDSRFSGANVLTF
cdr3_length: 12; clone_size: many; j_call: TRBJ2-2; d_call: NA; v_call: TRBV19; cdr3_nt: TGTGCCAGTAGGCTACAGGGCGGGGAGCTGTTTTTT; cdr3_aa: CASRLQGGELFF
cdr3_length: 15; clone_size: NA; j_call: TRBJ1-3; d_call: NA; v_call: TRBV15; cdr3_nt: TGTGCCACCAGCAGAGATTCCCGGGACGGAAACACCATATATTTT; cdr3_aa: CATSRDSRDGNTIYF
cdr3_length: 13; clone_size: NA; j_call: TRBJ2-7; d_call: NA; v_call: TRBV7-8; cdr3_nt: TGTGCCAGCACCGTGAGAATATCCTACGAGCAGTACTTC; cdr3_aa: CASTVRISYEQYF
cdr3_length: 19; clone_size: many; j_call: TRBJ1-6; d_call: TRBD1; v_call: TRBV2; cdr3_nt: TGTGCCAGCAGTGGGCTGAAAGGACAGGCATCAGGGCTAGGTTCACCCCTCCACTTT; cdr3_aa: CASSGLKGQASGLGSPLHF
cdr3_length: 15; clone_size: many; j_call: TRBJ1-1; d_call: TRBD1; v_call: TRBV5-8; cdr3_nt: TGTGCCAGCAGCTTGCCCGACAGGGCGAACACTGAAGCTTTCTTT; cdr3_aa: CASSLPDRANTEAFF
cdr3_length: 14; clone_size: few; j_call: TRBJ2-7; d_call: NA; v_call: TRBV7-8; cdr3_nt: TGTGCCAGCAGCCGATCCGTGGGCGGGGACGAGCAGTACTTC; cdr3_aa: CASSRSVGGDEQYF
cdr3_length: 13; clone_size: NA; j_call: TRBJ1-5; d_call: NA; v_call: TRBV10-3; cdr3_nt: TGTGCCATCAGTGAAGGGCAGGTCCAGCCCCAGCATTTT; cdr3_aa: CAISEGQVQPQHF
cdr3_length: 12; clone_size: many; j_call: TRBJ1-3; d_call: NA; v_call: TRBV2; cdr3_nt: TGTGCCAGCAAGGCCAACGAAAACACCATATATTTT; cdr3_aa: CASKANENTIYF
cdr3_length: 17; clone_size: few; j_call: TRBJ1-5; d_call: NA; v_call: TRBV19; cdr3_nt: TGTGCCAGTAGTCTGTGGGGGGCTTGGGATAGCAATCAGCCCCAGCATTTT; cdr3_aa: CASSLWGAWDSNQPQHF
cdr3_length: 10; clone_size: NA; j_call: TRBJ2-5; d_call: NA; v_call: TRBV7-2; cdr3_nt: TGTGCCAGCAGGTCCGGGGCCCAGTACTTC; cdr3_aa: CASRSGAQYF
cdr3_length: 14; clone_size: NA; j_call: TRBJ2-7; d_call: TRBD1; v_call: TRBV20-1; cdr3_nt: TGCAGTGCGTTAGTTGGGACAGGGAAATACGAGCAGTACTTC; cdr3_aa: CSALVGTGKYEQYF
cdr3_length: 16; clone_size: NA; j_call: TRBJ1-4; d_call: NA; v_call: TRBV9; cdr3_nt: TGTGCCAGCAGCGTAGGTCTCGGGCAGAAGTATGAAAAACTGTTTTTT; cdr3_aa: CASSVGLGQKYEKLFF
cdr3_length: 15; clone_size: NA; j_call: TRBJ2-7; d_call: TRBD1; v_call: TRBV9; cdr3_nt: TGTGCCAGCAGCCCCCGGGACAGGGGCCCCTACGAGCAGTACTTC; cdr3_aa: CASSPRDRGPYEQYF
cdr3_length: 14; clone_size: few; j_call: TRBJ2-5; d_call: TRBD1; v_call: TRBV7-9; cdr3_nt: TGTGCCAGTAGCGTCGGGACAGGGGAAGAGACCCAGTACTTC; cdr3_aa: CASSVGTGEETQYF
cdr3_length: 14; clone_size: many; j_call: TRBJ2-2; d_call: TRBD1; v_call: TRBV20-1; cdr3_nt: TGCAGTGCTACTAAGACAGGGGCGGCCGGGGAGCTGTTTTTT; cdr3_aa: CSATKTGAAGELFF
cdr3_length: 11; clone_size: NA; j_call: TRBJ2-2; d_call: TRBD2; v_call: TRBV20-1; cdr3_nt: TGCAGTGCTAGCGACGCGGGGGGGCTGTTTTTT; cdr3_aa: CSASDAGGLFF
cdr3_length: 15; clone_size: NA; j_call: TRBJ2-6; d_call: NA; v_call: TRBV6-1; cdr3_nt: TGTGCCAGCAGTGAGTTTGGTTCTGGGGCCAACGTCCTGACTTTC; cdr3_aa: CASSEFGSGANVLTF
cdr3_length: 15; clone_size: NA; j_call: TRBJ1-1; d_call: NA; v_call: TRBV12-3/TRBV12-4; cdr3_nt: TGTGCCAGCAGAGCGCCACAGGGACAGAACACTGAAGCTTTCTTT; cdr3_aa: CASRAPQGQNTEAFF
cdr3_length: 17; clone_size: few; j_call: TRBJ1-5; d_call: NA; v_call: TRBV7-2; cdr3_nt: TGTGCCAGCAGCCTCACCCCTCTGTTTCGAATAATTCAACCCCAGCATTTT; cdr3_aa: CASSLTPLFRIIQPQHF
cdr3_length: 14; clone_size: NA; j_call: TRBJ1-3; d_call: NA; v_call: TRBV28; cdr3_nt: TGTGCCAGCAGCCCTACAGGGTTTGGAAACACCATATATTTT; cdr3_aa: CASSPTGFGNTIYF
cdr3_length: 13; clone_size: NA; j_call: TRBJ1-1; d_call: TRBD1; v_call: TRBV29-1; cdr3_nt: TGCAGCACAACAGGGACAGGGGGCACTGAAGCTTTCTTT; cdr3_aa: CSTTGTGGTEAFF
cdr3_length: 14; clone_size: NA; j_call: TRBJ1-5; d_call: NA; v_call: TRBV7-3; cdr3_nt: TGTGCCAGCAGCTTGGCGTTCGGGGGCCAGCCCCAGCATTTT; cdr3_aa: CASSLAFGGQPQHF
cdr3_length: 15; clone_size: few; j_call: TRBJ2-6; d_call: NA; v_call: TRBV9; cdr3_nt: TGTGCCAGCAGTTCCTCAAGCTCTGGGGCCAACGTCCTGACTTTC; cdr3_aa: CASSSSSSGANVLTF
cdr3_length: 14; clone_size: NA; j_call: TRBJ2-2; d_call: TRBD2; v_call: TRBV19; cdr3_nt: TGTGCCACACGACTAGCGGGAGACACCGGGGAGCTGTTTTTT; cdr3_aa: CATRLAGDTGELFF